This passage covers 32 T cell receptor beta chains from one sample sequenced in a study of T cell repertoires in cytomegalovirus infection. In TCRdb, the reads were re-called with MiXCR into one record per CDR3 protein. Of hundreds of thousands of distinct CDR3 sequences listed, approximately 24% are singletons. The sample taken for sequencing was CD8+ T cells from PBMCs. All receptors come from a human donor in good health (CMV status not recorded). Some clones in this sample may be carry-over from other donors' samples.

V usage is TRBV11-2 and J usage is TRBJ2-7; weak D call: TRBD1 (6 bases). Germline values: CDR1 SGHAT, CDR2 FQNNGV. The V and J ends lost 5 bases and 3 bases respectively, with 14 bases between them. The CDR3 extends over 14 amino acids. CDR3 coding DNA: TGTGCCAGCAGCCCCTACGGGACAAACTACGAGCAGTACGTC. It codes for CASSPYGTNYEQYV.

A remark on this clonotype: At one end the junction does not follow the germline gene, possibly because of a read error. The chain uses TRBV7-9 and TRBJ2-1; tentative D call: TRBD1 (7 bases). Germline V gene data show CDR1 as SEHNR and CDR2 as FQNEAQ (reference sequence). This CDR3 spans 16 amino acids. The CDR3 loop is CVSSARQGKGGDQQFF. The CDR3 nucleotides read TGTGTCAGCAGCGCCCGACAGGGTAAGGGGGGTGATCAGCAGTTCTTC.

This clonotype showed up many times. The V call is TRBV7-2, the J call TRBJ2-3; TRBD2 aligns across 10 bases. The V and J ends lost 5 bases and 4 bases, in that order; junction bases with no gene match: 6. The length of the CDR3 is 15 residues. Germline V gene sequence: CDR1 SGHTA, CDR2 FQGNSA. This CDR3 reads CASSPSGGGSDTQYF. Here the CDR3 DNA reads TGTGCCAGCAGCCCTAGCGGGGGAGGATCAGATACGCAGTATTTT.

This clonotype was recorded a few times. The CDR3 bases are TGCGCCAGCAGCGTAGCGGGAACACAAGAGACCCAGTACTTC. Its protein is CASSVAGTQETQYF. The chain links TRBV10-1 to TRBJ2-5, with 8 bases that match TRBD2. Trimming took 6 bases from V and 2 from J; bases not matched to a gene: 5. Germline-derived CDR1 and CDR2 are WNHNN and SYGVQD (reference sequence). The length of the CDR3 is 14 residues.

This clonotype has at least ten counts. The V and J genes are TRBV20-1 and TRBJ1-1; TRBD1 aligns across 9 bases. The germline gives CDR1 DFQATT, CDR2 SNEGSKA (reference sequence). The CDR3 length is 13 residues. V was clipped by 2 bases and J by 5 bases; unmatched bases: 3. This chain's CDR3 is CSARNRGQTEAFF. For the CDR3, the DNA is TGCAGTGCTAGAAACAGGGGGCAAACTGAAGCTTTCTTT.

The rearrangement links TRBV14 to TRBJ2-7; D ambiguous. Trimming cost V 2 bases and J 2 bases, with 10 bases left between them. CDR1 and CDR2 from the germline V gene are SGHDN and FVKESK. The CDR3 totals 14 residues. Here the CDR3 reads CASSQSFGTYEQYV. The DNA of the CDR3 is TGTGCCAGCAGCCAAAGCTTCGGAACCTACGAGCAGTACGTC.

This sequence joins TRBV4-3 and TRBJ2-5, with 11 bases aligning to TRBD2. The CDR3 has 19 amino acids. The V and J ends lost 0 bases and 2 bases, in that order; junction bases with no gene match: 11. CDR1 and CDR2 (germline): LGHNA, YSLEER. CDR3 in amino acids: CASSQDASSGGPGQETQYF. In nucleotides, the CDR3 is TGCGCCAGCAGCCAAGATGCGTCTAGCGGGGGGCCCGGACAAGAGACCCAGTACTTC.

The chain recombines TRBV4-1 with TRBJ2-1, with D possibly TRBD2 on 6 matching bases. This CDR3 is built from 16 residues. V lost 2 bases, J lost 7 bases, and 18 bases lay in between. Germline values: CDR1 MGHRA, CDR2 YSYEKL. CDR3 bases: TGCGCCAGCAGCCAAATCTCCGGGACTCCAACTAATGAGCAGTTCTTC. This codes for CASSQISGTPTNEQFF.

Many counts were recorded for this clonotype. The CDR3 DNA reads TGTGCCAGCAGTTGGTCGGTGGGGACAGGGAATCAGCCCCAGCATTTT. It is translated as CASSWSVGTGNQPQHF. The chain joins TRBV6-6 to TRBJ1-5; 9 nucleotides align to TRBD1. CDR1 and CDR2 from the germline V gene are MNHNY and SVGAGI (reference sequence). V lost 4 bases to trimming and J lost 4 bases; unmatched junction nucleotides: 8. The CDR3 is 16 amino acids.

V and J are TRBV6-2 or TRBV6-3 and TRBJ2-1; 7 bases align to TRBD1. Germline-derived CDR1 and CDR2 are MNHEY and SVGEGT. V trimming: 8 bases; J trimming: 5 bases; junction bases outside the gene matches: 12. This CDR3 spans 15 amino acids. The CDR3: CASRPRGTLHNEQFF. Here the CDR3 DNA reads TGTGCCAGCCGACCCAGGGGGACCTTACACAATGAGCAGTTCTTC.

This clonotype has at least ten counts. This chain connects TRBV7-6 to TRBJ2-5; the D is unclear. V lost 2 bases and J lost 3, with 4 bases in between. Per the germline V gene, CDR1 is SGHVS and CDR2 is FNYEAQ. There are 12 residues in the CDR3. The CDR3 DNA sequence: TGTGCCAGCAGCTTAAATAAAGAGACCCAGTACTTC. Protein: CASSLNKETQYF. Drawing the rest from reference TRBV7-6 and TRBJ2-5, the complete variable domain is GAGVSQSPRYKVTKRGQDVALRCDPISGHVSLYWYRQALGQGPEFLTYFNYEAQQDKSGLPNDRFSAERPEGSISTLTIQRTEQRDSAMYRCASSLNKETQYFGPGTRLLVL.

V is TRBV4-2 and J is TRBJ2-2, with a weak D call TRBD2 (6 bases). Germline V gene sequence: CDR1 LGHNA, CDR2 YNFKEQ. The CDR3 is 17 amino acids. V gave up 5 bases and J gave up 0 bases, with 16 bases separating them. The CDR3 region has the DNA TGTGCCAGCAGCGAAGCGGGTCATTATTCGAACACCGGGGAGCTGTTTTTT. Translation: CASSEAGHYSNTGELFF.

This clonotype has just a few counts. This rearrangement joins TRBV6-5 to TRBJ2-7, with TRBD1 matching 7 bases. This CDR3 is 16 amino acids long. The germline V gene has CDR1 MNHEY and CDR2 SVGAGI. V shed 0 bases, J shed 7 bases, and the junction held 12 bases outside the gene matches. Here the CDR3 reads CASSYSPTTGLEEQYF. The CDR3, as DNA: TGTGCCAGCAGTTACTCCCCGACGACAGGGCTTGAGGAGCAGTACTTC.

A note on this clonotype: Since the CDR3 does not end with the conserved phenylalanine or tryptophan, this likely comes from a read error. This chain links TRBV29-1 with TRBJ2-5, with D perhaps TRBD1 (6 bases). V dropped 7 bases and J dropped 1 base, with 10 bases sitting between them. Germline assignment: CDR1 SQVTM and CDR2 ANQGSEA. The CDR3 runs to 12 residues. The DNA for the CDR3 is TGCAGCGCCGGGACAACCCAAGAGACCCAGTACTTG. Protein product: CSAGTTQETQYL.

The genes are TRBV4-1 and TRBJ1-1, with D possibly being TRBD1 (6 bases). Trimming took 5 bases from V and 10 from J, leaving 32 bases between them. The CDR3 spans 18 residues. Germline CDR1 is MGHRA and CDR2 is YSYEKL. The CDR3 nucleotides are TGCGCCAGCAGCGGGGGGCGGGGGGGGGGCAATGCCGCGCTTGGAGCTTTCTTT. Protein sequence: CASSGGRGGGNAALGAFF.

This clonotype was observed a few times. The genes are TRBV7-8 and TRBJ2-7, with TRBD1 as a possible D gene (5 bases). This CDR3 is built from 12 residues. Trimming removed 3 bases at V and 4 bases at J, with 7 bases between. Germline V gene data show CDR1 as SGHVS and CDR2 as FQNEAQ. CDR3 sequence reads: CASSLTEYEQYV. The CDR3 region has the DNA TGTGCCAGCAGCTTGACAGAGTACGAGCAGTACGTC.

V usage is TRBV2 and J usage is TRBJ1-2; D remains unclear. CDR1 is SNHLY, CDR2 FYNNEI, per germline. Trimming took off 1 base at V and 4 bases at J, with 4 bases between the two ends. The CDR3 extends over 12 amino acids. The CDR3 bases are TGTGCCAGCAGTGAAGGTCTCTATGGCTACACCTTC. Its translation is CASSEGLYGYTF.

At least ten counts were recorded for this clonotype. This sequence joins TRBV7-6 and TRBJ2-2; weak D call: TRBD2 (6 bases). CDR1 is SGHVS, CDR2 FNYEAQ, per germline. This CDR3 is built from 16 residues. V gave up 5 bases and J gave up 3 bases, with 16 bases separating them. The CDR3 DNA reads TGTGCCAGCAGCGGCCTTTTGGCGGGGCACACCGGGGAGCTGTTTTTT. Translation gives CASSGLLAGHTGELFF.

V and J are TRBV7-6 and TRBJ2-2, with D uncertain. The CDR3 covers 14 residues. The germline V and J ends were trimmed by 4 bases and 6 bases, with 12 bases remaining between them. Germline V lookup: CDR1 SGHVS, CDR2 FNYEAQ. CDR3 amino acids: CASSSIVLSGELFF. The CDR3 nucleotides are TGTGCCAGCAGCTCAATAGTCCTATCCGGGGAGCTGTTTTTT.

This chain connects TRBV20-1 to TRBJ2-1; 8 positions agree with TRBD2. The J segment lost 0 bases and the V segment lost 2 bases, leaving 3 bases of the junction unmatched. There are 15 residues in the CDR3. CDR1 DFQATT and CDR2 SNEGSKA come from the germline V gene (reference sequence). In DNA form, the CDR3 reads TGCAGTGCTAGACGACTAGCGTTCTCCTACAATGAGCAGTTCTTC. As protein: CSARRLAFSYNEQFF.

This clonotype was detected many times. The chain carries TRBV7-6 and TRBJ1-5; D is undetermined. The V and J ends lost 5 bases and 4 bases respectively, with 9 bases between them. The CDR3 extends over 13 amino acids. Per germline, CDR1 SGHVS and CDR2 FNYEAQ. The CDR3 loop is CASSRSTNQPQHF. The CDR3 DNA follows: TGTGCCAGCAGCCGCTCAACTAATCAGCCCCAGCATTTT.

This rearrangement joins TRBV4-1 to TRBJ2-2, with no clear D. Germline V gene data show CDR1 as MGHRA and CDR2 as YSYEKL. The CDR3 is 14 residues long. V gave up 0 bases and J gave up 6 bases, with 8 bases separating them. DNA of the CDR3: TGCGCCAGCAGCCAAGATGCCTTATCCGGGGAGCTGTTTTTT. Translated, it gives CASSQDALSGELFF.

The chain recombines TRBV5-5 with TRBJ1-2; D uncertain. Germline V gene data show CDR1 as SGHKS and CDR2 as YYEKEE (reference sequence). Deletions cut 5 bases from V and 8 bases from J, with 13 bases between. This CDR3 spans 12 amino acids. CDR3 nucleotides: TGTGCCAGCAGGATGGGGAGGTTCGGCTACACCTTC. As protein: CASRMGRFGYTF.

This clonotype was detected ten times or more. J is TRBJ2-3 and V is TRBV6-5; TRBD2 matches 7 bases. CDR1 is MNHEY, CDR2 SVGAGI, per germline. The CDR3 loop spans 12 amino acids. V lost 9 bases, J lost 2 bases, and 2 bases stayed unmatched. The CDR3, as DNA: TGTGCCAGTACTAGCGCCACAGATACGCAGTATTTT. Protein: CASTSATDTQYF.

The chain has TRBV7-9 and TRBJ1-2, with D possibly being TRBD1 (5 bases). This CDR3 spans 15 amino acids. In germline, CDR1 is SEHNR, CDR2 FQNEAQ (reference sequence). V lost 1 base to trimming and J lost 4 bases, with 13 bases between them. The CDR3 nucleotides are TGTGCCAGCAGCTTAGGAGTGACAGTAGGCTATGGCTACACCTTC. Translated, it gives CASSLGVTVGYGYTF.

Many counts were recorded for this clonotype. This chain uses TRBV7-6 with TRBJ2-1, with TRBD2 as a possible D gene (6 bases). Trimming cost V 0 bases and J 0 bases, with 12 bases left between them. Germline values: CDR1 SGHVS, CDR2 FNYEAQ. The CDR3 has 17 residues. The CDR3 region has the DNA TGTGCCAGCAGCTTAGCTTCGGGGGACCCCTCCTACAATGAGCAGTTCTTC. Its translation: CASSLASGDPSYNEQFF.

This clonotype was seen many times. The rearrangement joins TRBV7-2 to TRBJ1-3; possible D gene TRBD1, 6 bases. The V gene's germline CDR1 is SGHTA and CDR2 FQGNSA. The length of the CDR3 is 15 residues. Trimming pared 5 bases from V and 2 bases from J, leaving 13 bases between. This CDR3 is CASSQNWDTGNTIYF. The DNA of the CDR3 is TGTGCCAGCAGCCAAAATTGGGACACTGGAAACACCATATATTTT.

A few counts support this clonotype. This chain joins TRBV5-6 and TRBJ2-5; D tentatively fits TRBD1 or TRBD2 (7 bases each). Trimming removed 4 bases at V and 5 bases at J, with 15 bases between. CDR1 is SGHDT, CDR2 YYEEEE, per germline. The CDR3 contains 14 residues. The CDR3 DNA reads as TGTGCCAGCAGCAGCGGGGACAGTCGGGAGACCCAGTACTTC. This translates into CASSSGDSRETQYF.

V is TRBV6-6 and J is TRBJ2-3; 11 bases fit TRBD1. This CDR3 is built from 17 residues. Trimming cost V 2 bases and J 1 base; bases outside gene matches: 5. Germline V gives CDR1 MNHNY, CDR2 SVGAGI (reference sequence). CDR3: CASSYADRGRGTDTQYF. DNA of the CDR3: TGTGCCAGCAGTTACGCGGACAGGGGGCGGGGCACAGATACGCAGTATTTT.

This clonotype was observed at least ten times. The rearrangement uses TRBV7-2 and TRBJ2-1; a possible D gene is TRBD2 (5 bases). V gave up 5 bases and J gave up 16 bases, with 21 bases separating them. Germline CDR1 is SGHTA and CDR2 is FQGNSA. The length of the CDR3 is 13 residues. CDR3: CASSGGYRDWVFF. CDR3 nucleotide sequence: TGTGCCAGCAGCGGCGGGTACAGAGACTGGGTTTTCTTC.

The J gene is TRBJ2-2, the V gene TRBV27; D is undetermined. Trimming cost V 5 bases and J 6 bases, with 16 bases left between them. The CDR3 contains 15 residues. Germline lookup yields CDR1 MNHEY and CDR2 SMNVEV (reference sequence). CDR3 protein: CASSPSPFSSGELFF. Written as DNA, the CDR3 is TGTGCCAGCAGTCCCTCCCCTTTTAGCTCCGGGGAGCTGTTTTTT.

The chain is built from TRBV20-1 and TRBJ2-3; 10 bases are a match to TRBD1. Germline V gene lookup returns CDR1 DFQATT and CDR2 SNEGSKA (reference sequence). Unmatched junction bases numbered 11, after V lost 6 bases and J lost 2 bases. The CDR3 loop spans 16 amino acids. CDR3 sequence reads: CSATGTGVPVTDTQYF. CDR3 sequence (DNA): TGCAGTGCCACCGGGACAGGGGTACCCGTCACAGATACGCAGTATTTT.